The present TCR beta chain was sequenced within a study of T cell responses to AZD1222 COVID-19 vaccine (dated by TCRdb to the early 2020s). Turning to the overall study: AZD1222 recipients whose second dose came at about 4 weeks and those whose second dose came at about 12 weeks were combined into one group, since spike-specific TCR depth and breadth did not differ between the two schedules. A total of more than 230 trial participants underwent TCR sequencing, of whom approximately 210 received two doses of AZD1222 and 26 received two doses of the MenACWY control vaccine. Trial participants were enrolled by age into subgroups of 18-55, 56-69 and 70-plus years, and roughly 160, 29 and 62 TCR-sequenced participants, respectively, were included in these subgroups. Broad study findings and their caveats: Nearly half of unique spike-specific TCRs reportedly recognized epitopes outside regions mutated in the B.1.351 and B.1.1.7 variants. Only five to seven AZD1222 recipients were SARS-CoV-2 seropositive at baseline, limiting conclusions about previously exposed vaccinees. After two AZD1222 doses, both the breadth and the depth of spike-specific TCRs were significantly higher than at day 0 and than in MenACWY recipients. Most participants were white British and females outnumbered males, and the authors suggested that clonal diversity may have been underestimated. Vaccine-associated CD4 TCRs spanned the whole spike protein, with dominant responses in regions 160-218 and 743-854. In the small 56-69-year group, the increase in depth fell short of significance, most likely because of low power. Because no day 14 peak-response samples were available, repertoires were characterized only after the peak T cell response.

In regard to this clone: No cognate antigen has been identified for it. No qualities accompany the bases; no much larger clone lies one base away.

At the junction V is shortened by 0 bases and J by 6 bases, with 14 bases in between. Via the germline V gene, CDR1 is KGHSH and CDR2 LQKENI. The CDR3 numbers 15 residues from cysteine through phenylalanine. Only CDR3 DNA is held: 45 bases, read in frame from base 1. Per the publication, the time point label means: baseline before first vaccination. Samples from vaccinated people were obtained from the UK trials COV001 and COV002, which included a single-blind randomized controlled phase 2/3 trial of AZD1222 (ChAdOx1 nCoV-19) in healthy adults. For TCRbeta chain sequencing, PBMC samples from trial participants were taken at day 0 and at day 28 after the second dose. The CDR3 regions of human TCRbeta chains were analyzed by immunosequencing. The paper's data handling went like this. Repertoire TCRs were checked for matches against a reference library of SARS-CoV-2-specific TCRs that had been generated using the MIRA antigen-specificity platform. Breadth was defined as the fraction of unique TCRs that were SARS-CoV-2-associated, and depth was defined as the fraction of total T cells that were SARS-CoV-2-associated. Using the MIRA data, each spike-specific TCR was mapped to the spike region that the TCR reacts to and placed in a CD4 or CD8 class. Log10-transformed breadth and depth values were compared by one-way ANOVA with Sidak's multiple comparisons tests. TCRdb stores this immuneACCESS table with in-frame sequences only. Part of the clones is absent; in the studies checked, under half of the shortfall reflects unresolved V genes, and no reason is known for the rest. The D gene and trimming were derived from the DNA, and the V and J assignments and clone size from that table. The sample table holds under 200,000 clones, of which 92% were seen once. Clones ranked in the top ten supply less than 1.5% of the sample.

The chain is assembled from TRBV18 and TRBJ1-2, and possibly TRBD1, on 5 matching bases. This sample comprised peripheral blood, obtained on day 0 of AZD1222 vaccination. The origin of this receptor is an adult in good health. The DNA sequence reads TGTGCCAGCTCACCACCGGCGAAGGGGTGGGATGGCTACACCTTC. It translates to CASSPPAKGWDGYTF. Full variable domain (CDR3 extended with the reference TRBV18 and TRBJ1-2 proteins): NAGVMQNPRHLVRRRGQEARLRCSPMKGHSHVYWYRQLPEEGLKFMVYLQKENIIDESGMPKERFSAEFPKEGPSILRIQQVVRGDSAAYFCASSPPAKGWDGYTFGSGTRLTVV.